The sequence of this T cell receptor (beta chain) was determined in a study of molecular identifiers for immune sequencing clone quantification. Study-wide results and caveats: Effector cells had over 99% of their molecules in clones above 20 RNA copies, while naive cells had under 1%.

This clonotype was recorded many times. Its antigen is not known. In TCRdb, the PCR reads were re-called with MiXCR into one record per CDR3 protein. The sample lists approximately 500,000 distinct CDR3 sequences; around 23% were seen once. The TCR comes from a human donor in good health. Some libraries in this study had Jurkat cell RNA spiked in. The sample consisted of naive CD8+ T cells from blood, with Jurkat cell RNA spiked in. Subset noted: FACS-sorted CD8+CD4-CCR7+CD45RA+ naive T cells.

CDR3 DNA: TGTGCCAGCACCCCCAGCGGGGACTCCACAGATACGCAGTATTTT. Residues: CASTPSGDSTDTQYF. J is TRBJ2-3 and V is TRBV5-4, with 7 bases aligning to TRBD2. With V trimmed by 6 bases and J by 2 bases, 9 bases remained unmatched. This CDR3 has 15 residues. Germline lookup yields CDR1 SGHNT and CDR2 YYREEE (reference sequence). Full variable domain (rest looked up from reference TRBV5-4 and TRBJ2-3): ETGVTQSPTHLIKTRGQQVTLRCSSQSGHNTVSWYQQALGQGPQFIFQYYREEENGRGNFPPRFSGLQFPNYSSELNVNALELDDSALYLCASTPSGDSTDTQYFGPGTRLTVL.